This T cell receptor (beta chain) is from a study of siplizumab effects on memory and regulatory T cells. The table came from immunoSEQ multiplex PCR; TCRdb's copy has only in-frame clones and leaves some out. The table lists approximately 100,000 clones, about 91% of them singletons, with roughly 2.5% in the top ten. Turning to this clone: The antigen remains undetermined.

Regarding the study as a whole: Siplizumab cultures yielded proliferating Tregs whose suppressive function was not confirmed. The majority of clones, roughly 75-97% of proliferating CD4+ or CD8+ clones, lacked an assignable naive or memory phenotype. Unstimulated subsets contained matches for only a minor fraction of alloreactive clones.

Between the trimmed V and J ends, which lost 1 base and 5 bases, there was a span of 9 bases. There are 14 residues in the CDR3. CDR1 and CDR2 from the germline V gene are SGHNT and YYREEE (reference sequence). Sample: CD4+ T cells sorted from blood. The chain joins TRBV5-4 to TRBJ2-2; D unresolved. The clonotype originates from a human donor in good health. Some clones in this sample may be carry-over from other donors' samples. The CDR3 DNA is TGTGCCAGCAGCTTGTGGGAAAGGACCGGGGAGCTGTTTTTT. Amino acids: CASSLWERTGELFF. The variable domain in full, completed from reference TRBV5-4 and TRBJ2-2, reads ETGVTQSPTHLIKTRGQQVTLRCSSQSGHNTVSWYQQALGQGPQFIFQYYREEENGRGNFPPRFSGLQFPNYSSELNVNALELDDSALYLCASSLWERTGELFFGEGSRLTVL.